Listed here are 7 T cell receptor beta chains from one sample, sequenced in a study of T-cell reconstitution after alpha-beta-depleted transplantation in children. A library of TCRbeta sequences, prepared with unique molecular identifiers, was generated. In TCRdb, the PCR reads were re-called with MiXCR into one record per CDR3 protein. The repertoire has about a million distinct CDR3 sequences, about 30% of them found once; the top ten carry roughly 28%. Specimen: PBMCs, mostly from graft donor cells, collected 360 days after TCRalphabeta/CD19-depleted stem cell transplant. These receptors were taken from a boy in the first two years of life who had a stem cell transplant for SCID, so the T cells may come from the graft donor.

V is TRBV20-1 and J is TRBJ2-5, with D possibly TRBD1 on 6 matching bases. CDR1 and CDR2 (germline): DFQATT, SNEGSKA (reference sequence). The CDR3 length is 12 residues. V was shortened by 6 bases and J by 11 bases, with 19 bases between the two germline ends. CDR3 residues: CSATPGQTVQYF. The CDR3 region has the DNA TGCAGTGCGACACCGGGACAAACGGTGCAGTACTTC.

This clonotype was seen only a few times. This rearrangement joins TRBV20-1 to TRBJ2-1; D gene uncertain. V lost 3 bases and J 10 bases, leaving 16 bases between the germline ends. CDR3 length: 13 residues. Germline values: CDR1 DFQATT, CDR2 SNEGSKA (reference sequence). The CDR3 bases are TGCAGTGCTAGCCTGCCCCCAATCCGGGAGCAGTTCTTC. Its protein product is CSASLPPIREQFF.

The J gene is TRBJ1-3, the V gene TRBV12-3 or TRBV12-4; D remains ambiguous. The ends were cut back, 4 bases at V and 0 bases at J, with 4 bases in the middle. The CDR3 is made up of 13 amino acids. CDR3 residues: CASSWASGNTIYF. The CDR3 region has the DNA TGTGCCAGCAGTTGGGCCTCTGGAAACACCATATATTTT.

This clonotype was seen a handful of times. The rearrangement joins TRBV9 to TRBJ2-5; 14 bases fit TRBD2. V lost 4 bases to trimming and J lost 2 bases; unmatched junction nucleotides: 10. The germline V gene encodes CDR1 SGDLS and CDR2 YYNGEE. The length of the CDR3 is 18 residues. The CDR3 is CASSPRLAGGRGQETQYF. The CDR3 DNA reads TGTGCCAGCAGCCCCCGACTAGCGGGGGGGAGGGGGCAAGAGACCCAGTACTTC.

The genes are TRBV10-3 and TRBJ1-2; TRBD1 agrees at 7 bases. CDR3 length: 13 amino acids. V shed 10 bases, J shed 8 bases, and the junction held 13 bases outside the gene matches. Germline CDR1 is ENHRY and CDR2 is SYGVKD. CDR3 coding DNA: TGTGCCACTACCCTGACAGGGTCCTACGGCTACACCTTC. It translates to CATTLTGSYGYTF.

The gene calls are TRBV4-1 and TRBJ2-1, with 7 positions matching TRBD2. The CDR3 is 13 residues long. The trim removed 1 base at V and 12 bases at J, leaving 6 bases unmatched. Per germline, CDR1 MGHRA and CDR2 YSYEKL. CDR3 in amino acids: CASSQGLGGGQFF. CDR3 bases: TGCGCCAGCAGCCAAGGTCTCGGCGGGGGGCAGTTCTTC.

The CDR3 loop reads CASSLANFYEQYF. The CDR3 region has the DNA TGTGCCAGCAGCTTAGCTAACTTCTACGAGCAGTACTTC. The chain recombines TRBV7-2 with TRBJ2-7, with D uncertain. The CDR3 has 13 residues. Germline V gene sequence: CDR1 SGHTA, CDR2 FQGNSA. Trimming removed 0 bases from V and 3 bases from J, with 6 bases in between.